This T cell receptor (beta chain) was identified during a study of blood T cell repertoires in COVID-19. Study-wide background: PBMCs, B-cell-depleted T cells, or T cells were the source of the cDNA or gDNA that made up the material.

Methods used by the authors: The assay estimated nucleated cells by amplifying reference gene primers. Libraries were prepared by immunoSEQ multiplex PCR; TCRdb keeps only in-frame clonotypes and omits some of them. For V, J and clone size, that table is used; D and trimming come from the DNA. The data contain more than 200,000 clones, roughly 80% of them singletons. The CDR3 spans 12 residues. Germline assignment: CDR1 SGHAT and CDR2 FQNNGV. V was clipped by 0 bases and J by 12 bases, with 11 bases between them. This TCR came from a man aged 55 to 69 who had recovered from COVID-19. The V call is TRBV11-2, the J call TRBJ1-2, with D possibly TRBD1 on 5 matching bases. Specimen: PBMCs or T cells enriched from blood (not recorded which). In DNA form, the CDR3 reads TGTGCCAGCAGCTTAGATTTGGGGGGTCACACCTTC. The encoded protein is CASSLDLGGHTF.